The clone carrying this T cell receptor (beta chain) showed up just once. Antigen: not known. The sample comes from a study of shared clonotypes between healthy human individuals. Repertoires were generated with immunoSEQ multiplex PCR, while TCRdb's copy carries only in-frame clones and drops some. Of fewer than 3 million clones in the sample, 92% were seen once. Adult donors, all healthy and HIV-negative, had no recent acute infections or vaccinations. Study conclusions and caveats: Represented diversity, genetic and exposure-history alike, was limited by few donors.

V lost 6 bases and J 8 bases, leaving 15 bases between the germline ends. CDR1 is MGHDK and CDR2 is SYGVNS in the germline V gene. The CDR3 runs to 13 residues. This receptor was taken from a man aged 18 to 35 in good health. Some clones in this sample may be carry-over from other donors' samples. J is TRBJ2-3 and V is TRBV25-1; a possible D gene is TRBD2 (5 bases). The sample taken for sequencing was naive CD4+ T cells from PBMCs. Subset noted: CD45RA+ positively selected. The CDR3 sequence is CASSAQSRATQYF. The CDR3, as DNA: TGTGCCAGCAGCGCCCAATCGAGGGCTACGCAGTATTTT.